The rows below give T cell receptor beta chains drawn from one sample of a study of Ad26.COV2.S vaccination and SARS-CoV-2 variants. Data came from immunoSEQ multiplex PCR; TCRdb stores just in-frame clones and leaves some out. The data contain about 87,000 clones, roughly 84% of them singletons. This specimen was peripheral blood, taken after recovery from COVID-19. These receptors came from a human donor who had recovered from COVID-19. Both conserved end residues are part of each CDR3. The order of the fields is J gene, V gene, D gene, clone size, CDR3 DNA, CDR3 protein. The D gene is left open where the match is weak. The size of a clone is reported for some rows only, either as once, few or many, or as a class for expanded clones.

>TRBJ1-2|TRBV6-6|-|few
TGTGCCAGCAGTTCGGGACATCCAGCGGGAGGTGGCTACACCTTC
CASSSGHPAGGGYTF
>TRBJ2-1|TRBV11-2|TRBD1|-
TGTGCCAGCAGCTTAAGACAGGGGGGTAATTCCAATGAGCAGTTCTTC
CASSLRQGGNSNEQFF
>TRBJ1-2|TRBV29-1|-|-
TGCAGCGTTGACAACTATGGCTACACCTTC
CSVDNYGYTF
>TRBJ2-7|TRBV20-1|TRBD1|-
TGCAGTGCTAGTGAGACAGGGGCTGGGGAGCAGTACTTC
CSASETGAGEQYF
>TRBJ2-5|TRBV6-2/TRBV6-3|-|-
TGTGCCAGCAGTTACGAGGATCTCCAAGAGACCCAGTACTTC
CASSYEDLQETQYF
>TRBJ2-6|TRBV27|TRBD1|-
TGTGCCAGCAGTTTTCTCACCGGGACAGGGGGATCTGGGGCCAACGTCCTGACTTTC
CASSFLTGTGGSGANVLTF
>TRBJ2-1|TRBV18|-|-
TGTGCCAGCTCACCACCGTCGGGAGCCGAAAGGGAGCAGTTCTTC
CASSPPSGAEREQFF
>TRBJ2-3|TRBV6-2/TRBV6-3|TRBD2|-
TGTGCCAGCAGTTCCGCCCTGCTAGCGGGAATAACAGATACGCAGTATTTT
CASSSALLAGITDTQYF
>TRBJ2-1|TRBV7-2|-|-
TGTGCCAGCAGCTTATCGAGGGACGTTTCCTACAATGAGCAGTTCTTC
CASSLSRDVSYNEQFF
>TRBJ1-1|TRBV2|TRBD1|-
TGTGCCAGCTTGTTCCGGGACAGGGGTAAGGCTTTCTTT
CASLFRDRGKAFF
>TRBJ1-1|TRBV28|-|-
TGTGCCAGCACTAATCAGGGAACTGAAGCTTTCTTT
CASTNQGTEAFF
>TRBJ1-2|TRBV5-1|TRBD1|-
TGCGCCAGCAGCTTCGACAGGGGGACCGGCTACACCTTC
CASSFDRGTGYTF
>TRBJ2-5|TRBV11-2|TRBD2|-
TGTGCCAGCAGCTTAGGAGCGGGAGGGCTAGGGGAGACCCAGTACTTC
CASSLGAGGLGETQYF
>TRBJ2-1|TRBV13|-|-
TGTGCCAGCAGCCCCCGTCCGAGCGTGGGGGAGCAGTTCTTC
CASSPRPSVGEQFF
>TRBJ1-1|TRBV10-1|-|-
TGCGCCAGCAGTGAAGTTTACGGGGACGGGGCTTTCTTT
CASSEVYGDGAFF
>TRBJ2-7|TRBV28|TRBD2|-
TGTGCCAGCAGTGGCGGTATCAGGGATAGCGGGCCTACCTACGAGCAGTACTTC
CASSGGIRDSGPTYEQYF
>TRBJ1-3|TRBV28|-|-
TGTGCCAGCAGTTTTGCCCCCTCGGGGGGAAACACCATATATTTT
CASSFAPSGGNTIYF
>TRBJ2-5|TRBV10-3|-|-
TGTGCCATCAGTGAGTCCCGACAGGGAGGGTTCCAAGAGACCCAGTACTTC
CAISESRQGGFQETQYF
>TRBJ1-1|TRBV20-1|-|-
TGCAGTGCTAGTCAGGGAGAAGTGACTGAAGCTTTCTTT
CSASQGEVTEAFF
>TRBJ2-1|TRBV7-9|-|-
TGTGCCAGCAGCTTAGCGGGCTCCTACAATGAGCAGTTCTTC
CASSLAGSYNEQFF
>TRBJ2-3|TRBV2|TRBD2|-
TGTGCCAGCTATCCCGGACTAGGGGCTTCAGATACGCAGTATTTT
CASYPGLGASDTQYF
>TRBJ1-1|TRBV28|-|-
TGTGCCAGCAGTTTATGGGGAGGGGGGGTCCTGAACACTGAAGCTTTCTTT
CASSLWGGGVLNTEAFF
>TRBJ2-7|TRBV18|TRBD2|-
TGTGCCAGCTCAGCGACTAGCGGGAACACCGAGCAGTACTTC
CASSATSGNTEQYF
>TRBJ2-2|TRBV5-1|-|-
TGCGCCAGCAGCTTGGGAGGCTTCACCGGGGAGCTGTTTTTT
CASSLGGFTGELFF
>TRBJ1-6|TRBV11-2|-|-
TGTGCCAGCAGCTTAGATGAGGCGCGCCTCTCCTGGGGCTATAATTCACCCCTCCACTTT
CASSLDEARLSWGYNSPLHF
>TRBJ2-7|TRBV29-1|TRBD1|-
TGCAGCGTGAGACAGGGGATGAACGACGAGCAGTACTTC
CSVRQGMNDEQYF
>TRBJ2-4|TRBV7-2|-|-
TGTGCCAGCAGCTCTTCCCGAGGGGACACTAAAAACATTCAGTACTTC
CASSSSRGDTKNIQYF